These 25 T cell receptor beta chains were sequenced from one sample in a study of T cell repertoires in MIS-A myocarditis. The repertoire was sequenced with immunoSEQ multiplex PCR; TCRdb's copy has only in-frame clones and lacks some. The sample lists 15,000 or so clones, around 69% occurring once. The sequenced sample consisted of left ventricle heart tissue obtained at autopsy. These receptors were collected from a young man with fulminant myocarditis from multisystem inflammatory syndrome in adults (MIS-A) after COVID-19.

This clone appeared a few times. The chain uses TRBV2 and TRBJ2-7, with D unresolved. The CDR3 contains 14 residues. V lost 3 bases and J 4 bases, leaving 13 bases between the germline ends. Germline lookup yields CDR1 SNHLY and CDR2 FYNNEI. The CDR3 sequence is CASSESGWGYEQYF. Written as DNA, the CDR3 is TGTGCCAGCAGTGAGAGTGGATGGGGTTACGAGCAGTACTTC.

The chain joins TRBV10-3 to TRBJ2-5; D unclear. This CDR3 comprises 13 residues. The ends were cut back, 6 bases at V and 1 base at J, with 9 bases in the middle. Germline-derived CDR1 and CDR2 are ENHRY and SYGVKD. The CDR3 is CAISAALQETQYF. DNA for the CDR3: TGTGCCATCAGCGCGGCGCTCCAAGAGACCCAGTACTTC.

The chain couples TRBV9 to TRBJ2-3; D is uncertain. V was trimmed by 0 bases and J by 4 bases, leaving 9 bases between them. The CDR3 spans 14 residues. Germline values: CDR1 SGDLS, CDR2 YYNGEE. The CDR3 loop reads CASSVVGNSDTQYF. As DNA, the CDR3 is TGTGCCAGCAGCGTAGTGGGGAACTCAGATACGCAGTATTTT.

J is TRBJ1-1 and V is TRBV7-2, with D possibly TRBD1 on 6 matching bases. Germline V gene sequence: CDR1 SGHTA, CDR2 FQGNSA. V gave up 3 bases and J gave up 2 bases, with 10 bases separating them. This CDR3 comprises 14 residues. The CDR3 sequence is CASSFGGPNTEAFF. DNA for the CDR3: TGTGCCAGCAGCTTCGGGGGCCCAAACACTGAAGCTTTCTTT. Complete variable domain (other parts from reference TRBV7-2 and TRBJ1-1): GAGVSQSPSNKVTEKGKDVELRCDPISGHTALYWYRQSLGQGLEFLIYFQGNSAPDKSGLPSDRFSAERTGGSVSTLTIQRTQQEDSAVYLCASSFGGPNTEAFFGQGTRLTVV.

This chain uses TRBV7-9 with TRBJ1-3; weak D call: TRBD1 (5 bases). The CDR3 has 15 residues. Germline V lookup: CDR1 SEHNR, CDR2 FQNEAQ (reference sequence). The V end lost 4 bases, the J end lost 0 bases, and 10 bases lay between the germline ends. The CDR3 DNA is TGTGCCAGCAGCTCATCGGGGGGCTCTGGAAACACCATATATTTT. Translating it yields CASSSSGGSGNTIYF.

The V and J genes are TRBV19 and TRBJ1-6, with 8 bases lining up with TRBD1. J gave up 7 bases and V 6 bases, and 5 bases lay outside the gene matches. The CDR3 has 14 amino acids. Germline V lookup: CDR1 LNHDA, CDR2 SQIVND (reference sequence). The CDR3 DNA is TGTGCCAGTAGCTGGGACAGGCGCAATTCACCCCTCCACTTT. This sequence encodes CASSWDRRNSPLHF.

The chain carries TRBV12-3 or TRBV12-4 and TRBJ1-1; D gene unclear. V was pared by 3 bases and J by 11 bases, with 13 bases between. The CDR3 covers 12 residues. CDR3 loop: CASSFVYLWAFF. CDR3 bases: TGTGCCAGCAGTTTCGTTTATCTTTGGGCTTTCTTT.

J is TRBJ1-5 and V is TRBV19, with a possible D match to TRBD1 (6 bases). V was cut by 8 bases and J by 3 bases, with 11 bases left in between. The CDR3 is made up of 13 amino acids. Germline lookup yields CDR1 LNHDA and CDR2 SQIVND (reference sequence). The CDR3 loop reads CASGTGNNQPQHF. The CDR3 region has the DNA TGTGCCAGTGGTACAGGGAACAATCAGCCCCAGCATTTT.

A note on this clone: One end of the junction varies from germline; a read error may be responsible. The chain links TRBV19 to TRBJ1-5; D not resolved. CDR1 is LNHDA, CDR2 SQIVND, per germline (reference sequence). CDR3 size: 13 residues. This CDR3 is CASSGRSNQSQHF. Written as DNA, the CDR3 is TGTGCCAGTAGTGGACGGAGCAATCAGTCCCAGCATTTT.

The V and J genes are TRBV6-2 or TRBV6-3 and TRBJ2-1; perhaps D is TRBD1 or TRBD2 (5 bases each). This CDR3 has 16 amino acids. CDR1 and CDR2 (germline): MNHEY, SVGEGT. The V and J ends lost 6 bases and 1 base respectively, with 16 bases between them. This chain's CDR3 is CASSLFGGASYNEQFF. The DNA for the CDR3 is TGTGCCAGCAGCCTCTTTGGGGGTGCGTCCTACAATGAGCAGTTCTTC.

Details on this clone: Other DNA sequences within the sample encode an identical CDR3. V and J are TRBV14 and TRBJ1-2, with TRBD1 matching 7 bases. Germline loops: CDR1 SGHDN, CDR2 FVKESK. The ends lost 4 bases at V and 4 bases at J; junction bases unmatched: 15. The CDR3 has 17 amino acids. The CDR3 region is CASSRLGTGALTYGYTF. Here the CDR3 DNA reads TGTGCCAGCAGCCGACTTGGAACAGGGGCTCTCACCTATGGCTACACCTTC.

The chain is built from TRBV2 and TRBJ2-7; possibly TRBD1 for D (9 bases). The CDR3 length is 14 residues. The V end was cut by 10 bases, the J end by 6 bases, with 22 bases between. Looked up from germline, CDR1 is SNHLY and CDR2 is FYNNEI. CDR3 amino acids: CATGGTGHAREQYF. The CDR3 bases are TGTGCCACGGGGGGGACAGGGCATGCTCGCGAGCAGTACTTC.

This clone was counted a single time. The chain is built from TRBV28 and TRBJ1-2; 9 bases are shared with TRBD1. The CDR3 has 17 residues. The J segment lost 1 base and the V segment lost 4 bases, leaving 10 bases of the junction unmatched. Germline-derived CDR1 and CDR2 are MDHEN and SYDVKM. Written as DNA, the CDR3 is TGTGCCAGCAGTTCATCGGACAGGGGCCGCCTTAACTATGGCTACACCTTC. This encodes CASSSSDRGRLNYGYTF.

The V and J genes are TRBV5-6 and TRBJ2-2; weak D call: TRBD1 (5 bases). CDR1 is SGHDT, CDR2 YYEEEE, per germline. CDR3 length equals 15 residues. The ends were cut back, 0 bases at V and 6 bases at J, with 12 bases in the middle. This CDR3 is CASSLAQGYSGELFF. CDR3 nucleotide sequence: TGTGCCAGCAGCTTGGCGCAGGGATACTCCGGGGAGCTGTTTTTT.

This CDR3 reads CASSWRQGEGDTQYF. CDR3 in DNA: TGCGCCAGCAGCTGGCGACAGGGCGAGGGAGATACGCAGTATTTT. V gene TRBV5-1 combines with J gene TRBJ2-3; 7 nucleotides agree with TRBD1. The CDR3 has 15 amino acids. After removal of 3 bases from V and 5 bases from J, the junction contained 9 bases not matched to a gene. CDR1 is SGHRS, CDR2 YFSETQ, per germline.

The rearrangement joins TRBV10-2 to TRBJ2-7, with D perhaps TRBD1 or TRBD2 (5 bases each). From germline, CDR1 is WSHSY and CDR2 SAAADI. Trimming took 0 bases from V and 0 from J, leaving 12 bases between them. CDR3 length: 16 amino acids. CDR3 protein: CASSESWDPSSYEQYF. The CDR3 DNA sequence: TGCGCCAGCAGTGAGTCGTGGGACCCCAGCTCCTACGAGCAGTACTTC.

DNA of the CDR3: TGTGCCAGCAGTAGGGTGACAGGACTCCTTCCCGAGCAGTACTTC. It is translated as CASSRVTGLLPEQYF. The V and J genes are TRBV6-2 or TRBV6-3 and TRBJ2-7; TRBD1 might be the D (6 bases). This CDR3 comprises 15 residues. Germline assignment: CDR1 MNHEY and CDR2 SVGEGT. V shed 5 bases and J shed 6 bases, with 20 bases lying between them.

The chain joins TRBV5-1 to TRBJ1-4, with TRBD1 matching over 11 bases. CDR1 and CDR2 (germline): SGHRS, YFSETQ. The J segment lost 7 bases and the V segment lost 0 bases, leaving 2 bases of the junction unmatched. The CDR3 runs to 15 residues. The DNA for the CDR3 is TGCGCCAGCAGCTTGGAAGGGACAGGGGGTGAAAAACTGTTTTTT. Its protein is CASSLEGTGGEKLFF. Combining the CDR3 with reference TRBV5-1 and TRBJ1-4 gives the whole variable domain KAGVTQTPRYLIKTRGQQVTLSCSPISGHRSVSWYQQTPGQGLQFLFEYFSETQRNKGNFPGRFSGRQFSNSRSEMNVSTLELGDSALYLCASSLEGTGGEKLFFGSGTQLSVL.

The chain recombines TRBV5-5 with TRBJ1-1, with no clear D. The V end was cut by 2 bases, the J end by 0 bases, with 11 bases between. CDR1 and CDR2 from the germline V gene are SGHKS and YYEKEE (reference sequence). The CDR3 runs 15 residues. CDR3 residues: CASSLFRTMNTEAFF. For the CDR3, the DNA is TGTGCCAGCAGCTTATTTAGAACAATGAACACTGAAGCTTTCTTT. The full variable domain, in which reference TRBV5-5 and TRBJ1-1 provide the parts outside the CDR3, is DAGVTQSPTHLIKTRGQQVTLRCSPISGHKSVSWYQQVLGQGPQFIFQYYEKEERGRGNFPDRFSARQFPNYSSELNVNALLLGDSALYLCASSLFRTMNTEAFFGQGTRLTVV.

CDR3 sequence reads: CASSELGGRSDGYTF. The DNA for the CDR3 is TGTGCCAGCAGCGAACTGGGGGGGCGGTCGGATGGCTACACCTTC. J is TRBJ1-2 and V is TRBV28, with D maybe TRBD1 (6 bases). This CDR3 is built from 15 residues. V was pared by 6 bases and J by 6 bases, with 20 bases between. From germline, CDR1 is MDHEN and CDR2 SYDVKM.

CDR3 region: CASSLPQSSLSVPQHF. CDR3 coding DNA: TGTGCCAGCAGCTTACCGCAGTCCTCCCTTTCGGTGCCCCAGCATTTT. This rearrangement joins TRBV7-2 to TRBJ1-5, with D unclear. V was pared by 2 bases and J by 9 bases, with 20 bases between. Germline V lookup: CDR1 SGHTA, CDR2 FQGNSA. CDR3 length equals 16 residues.

This clone occurred a few times. The genes are TRBV10-3 and TRBJ1-4, with 11 bases fitting TRBD1. The J segment lost 7 bases and the V segment lost 4 bases, leaving 5 bases of the junction unmatched. Germline CDR1 and CDR2: ENHRY and SYGVKD. The CDR3 length is 15 residues. The chain's CDR3 is CAISADRGRIEKLFF. CDR3 nucleotide sequence: TGTGCCATCAGTGCGGACAGGGGGCGAATTGAAAAACTGTTTTTT.

The gene calls are TRBV19 and TRBJ2-7; D call uncertain. Trimming left V 5 bases short and J 6 bases short, with 14 bases between. The CDR3 has 13 amino acids. Germline values: CDR1 LNHDA, CDR2 SQIVND (reference sequence). This chain's CDR3 is CASSSRSGSEQYF. The CDR3 DNA follows: TGTGCCAGTAGTTCAAGGTCGGGTTCCGAGCAGTACTTC.

The V gene is TRBV18, the J gene TRBJ2-1, with 9 bases lining up with TRBD2. Germline V CDR1 and CDR2: KGHSH, LQKENI. This CDR3 is built from 14 residues. V lost 3 bases and J lost 6; bases outside the gene matches: 3. CDR3 loop: CASSPGGRANEQFF. CDR3 DNA: TGTGCCAGCTCACCGGGCGGGAGGGCCAATGAGCAGTTCTTC.

V and J are TRBV19 and TRBJ1-2; D is unresolved. The CDR3 totals 15 residues. Trimming cost V 2 bases and J 4 bases, with 14 bases left between them. The germline V gene has CDR1 LNHDA and CDR2 SQIVND (reference sequence). In DNA, the CDR3 is TGTGCCAGTAGTATATACTCAAACAACGTCTATGGCTACACCTTC. Translation: CASSIYSNNVYGYTF. The full variable domain, its missing parts supplied by reference TRBV19 and TRBJ1-2, is DGGITQSPKYLFRKEGQNVTLSCEQNLNHDAMYWYRQDPGQGLRLIYYSQIVNDFQKGDIAEGYSVSREKKESFPLTVTSAQKNPTAFYLCASSIYSNNVYGYTFGSGTRLTVV.